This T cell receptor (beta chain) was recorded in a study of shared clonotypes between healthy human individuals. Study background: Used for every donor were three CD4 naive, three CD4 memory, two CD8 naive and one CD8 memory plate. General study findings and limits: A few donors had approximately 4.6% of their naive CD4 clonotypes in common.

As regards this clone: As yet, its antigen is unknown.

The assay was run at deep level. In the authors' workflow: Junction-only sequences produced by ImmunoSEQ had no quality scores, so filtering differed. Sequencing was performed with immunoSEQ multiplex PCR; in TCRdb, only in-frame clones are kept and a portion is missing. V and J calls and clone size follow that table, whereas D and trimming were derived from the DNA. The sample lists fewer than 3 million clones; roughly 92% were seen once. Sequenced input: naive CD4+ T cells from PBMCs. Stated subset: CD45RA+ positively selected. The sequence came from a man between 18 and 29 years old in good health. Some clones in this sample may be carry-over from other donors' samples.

This CDR3 is CASSEGWAQPQHF. DNA for the CDR3: TGTGCCAGCAGCGAAGGGTGGGCTCAGCCCCAGCATTTT. The chain uses TRBV5-4 and TRBJ1-5; D not resolved. The V gene lost 4 bases and the J gene lost 6 bases, with 11 bases spanning the gap. Germline V gives CDR1 SGHNT, CDR2 YYREEE (reference sequence). This CDR3 has 13 residues.